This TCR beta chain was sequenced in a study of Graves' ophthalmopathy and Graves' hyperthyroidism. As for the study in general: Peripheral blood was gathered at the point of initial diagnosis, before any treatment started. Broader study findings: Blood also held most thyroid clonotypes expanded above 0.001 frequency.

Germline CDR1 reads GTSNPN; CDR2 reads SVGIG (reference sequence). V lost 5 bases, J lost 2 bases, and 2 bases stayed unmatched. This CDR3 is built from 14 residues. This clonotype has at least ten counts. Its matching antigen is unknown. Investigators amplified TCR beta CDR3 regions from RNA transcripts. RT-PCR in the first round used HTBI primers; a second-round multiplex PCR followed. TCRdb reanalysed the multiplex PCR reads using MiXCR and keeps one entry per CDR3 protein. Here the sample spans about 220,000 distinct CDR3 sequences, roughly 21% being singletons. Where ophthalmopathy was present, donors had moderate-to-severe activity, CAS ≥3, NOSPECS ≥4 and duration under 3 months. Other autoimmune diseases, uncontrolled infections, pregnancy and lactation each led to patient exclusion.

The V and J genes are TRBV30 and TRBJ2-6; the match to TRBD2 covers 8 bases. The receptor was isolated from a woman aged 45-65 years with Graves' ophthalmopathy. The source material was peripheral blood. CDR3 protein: CAWAGGPGANVLTF. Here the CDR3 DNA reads TGTGCCTGGGCGGGGGGCCCTGGGGCCAACGTCCTGACTTTC. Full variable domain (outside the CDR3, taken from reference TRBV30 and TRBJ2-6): SQTIHQWPATLVQPVGSPLSLECTVEGTSNPNLYWYRQAAGRGLQLLFYSVGIGQISSEVPQNLSASRPQDRQFILSSKKLLLSDSGFYLCAWAGGPGANVLTFGAGSRLTVL.